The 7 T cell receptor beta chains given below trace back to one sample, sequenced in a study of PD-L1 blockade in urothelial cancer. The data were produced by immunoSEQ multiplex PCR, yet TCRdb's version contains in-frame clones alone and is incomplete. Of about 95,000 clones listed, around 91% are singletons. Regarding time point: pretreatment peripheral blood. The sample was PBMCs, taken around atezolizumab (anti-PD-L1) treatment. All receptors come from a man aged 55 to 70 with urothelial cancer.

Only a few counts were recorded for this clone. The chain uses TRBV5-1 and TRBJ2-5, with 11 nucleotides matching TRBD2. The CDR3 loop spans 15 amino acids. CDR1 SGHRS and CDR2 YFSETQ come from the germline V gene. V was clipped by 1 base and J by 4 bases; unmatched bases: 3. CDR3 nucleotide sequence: TGCGCCAGCAGCTTGAGACTAGCGGGACCAGAGACCCAGTACTTC. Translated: CASSLRLAGPETQYF.

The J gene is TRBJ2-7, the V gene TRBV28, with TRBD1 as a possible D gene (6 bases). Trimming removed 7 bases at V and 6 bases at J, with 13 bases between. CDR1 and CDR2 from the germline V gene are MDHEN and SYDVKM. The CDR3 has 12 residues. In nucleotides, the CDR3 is TGTGCCAGCACCCCAGGGGTAAGCGAGCAGTACTTC. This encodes CASTPGVSEQYF.

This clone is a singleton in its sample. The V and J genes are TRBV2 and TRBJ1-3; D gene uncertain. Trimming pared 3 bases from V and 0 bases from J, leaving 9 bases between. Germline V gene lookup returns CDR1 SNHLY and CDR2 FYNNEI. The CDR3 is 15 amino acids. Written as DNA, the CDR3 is TGTGCCAGCAGTGATTACGGGGACTCTGGAAACACCATATATTTT. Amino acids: CASSDYGDSGNTIYF.

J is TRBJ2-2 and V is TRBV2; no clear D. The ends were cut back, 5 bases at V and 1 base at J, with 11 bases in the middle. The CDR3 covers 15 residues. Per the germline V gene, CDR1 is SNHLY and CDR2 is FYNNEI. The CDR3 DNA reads TGTGCCAGCAGTACAAATTTCTTGAACACCGGGGAGCTGTTTTTT. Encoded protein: CASSTNFLNTGELFF. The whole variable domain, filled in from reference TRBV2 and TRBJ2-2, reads EPEVTQTPSHQVTQMGQEVILRCVPISNHLYFYWYRQILGQKVEFLVSFYNNEISEKSEIFDDQFSVERPDGSNFTLKIRSTKLEDSAMYFCASSTNFLNTGELFFGEGSRLTVL.

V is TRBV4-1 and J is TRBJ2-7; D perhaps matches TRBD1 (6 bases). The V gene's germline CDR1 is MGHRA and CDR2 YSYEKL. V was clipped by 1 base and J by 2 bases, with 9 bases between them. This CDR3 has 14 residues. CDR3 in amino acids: CASSQVRGTYEQYF. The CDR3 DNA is TGCGCCAGCAGCCAAGTCAGGGGAACCTACGAGCAGTACTTC.

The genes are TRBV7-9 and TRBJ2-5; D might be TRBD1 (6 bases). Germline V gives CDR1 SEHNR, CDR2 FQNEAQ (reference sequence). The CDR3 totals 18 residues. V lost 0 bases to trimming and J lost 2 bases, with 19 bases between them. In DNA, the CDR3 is TGTGCCAGCAGCTTAGCGGGGGCGGGCCCAATGTTTCAAGAGACCCAGTACTTC. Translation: CASSLAGAGPMFQETQYF.

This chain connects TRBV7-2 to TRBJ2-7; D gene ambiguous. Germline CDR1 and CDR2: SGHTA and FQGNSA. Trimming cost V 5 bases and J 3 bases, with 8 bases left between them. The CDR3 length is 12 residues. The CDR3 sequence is CASSRVNYEQYF. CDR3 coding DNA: TGTGCCAGCAGCCGGGTGAACTACGAGCAGTACTTC. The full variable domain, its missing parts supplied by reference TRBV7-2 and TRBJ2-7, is GAGVSQSPSNKVTEKGKDVELRCDPISGHTALYWYRQSLGQGLEFLIYFQGNSAPDKSGLPSDRFSAERTGGSVSTLTIQRTQQEDSAVYLCASSRVNYEQYFGPGTRLTVT.